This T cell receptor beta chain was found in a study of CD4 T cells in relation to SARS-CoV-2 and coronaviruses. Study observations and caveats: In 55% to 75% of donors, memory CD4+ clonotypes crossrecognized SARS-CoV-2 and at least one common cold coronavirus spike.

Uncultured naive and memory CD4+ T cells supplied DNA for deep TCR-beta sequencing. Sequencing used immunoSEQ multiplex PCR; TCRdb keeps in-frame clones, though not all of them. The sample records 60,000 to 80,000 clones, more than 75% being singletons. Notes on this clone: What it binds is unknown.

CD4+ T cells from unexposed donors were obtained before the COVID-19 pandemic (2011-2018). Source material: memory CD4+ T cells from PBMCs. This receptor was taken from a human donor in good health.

The CDR3 protein is CASSPQQSTDTQYF. The CDR3 nucleotides are TGCGCCAGCAGCCCACAGCAGTCCACAGATACGCAGTATTTT. This rearrangement joins TRBV5-1 to TRBJ2-3; D not resolved. CDR1 is SGHRS and CDR2 is YFSETQ in the germline V gene. V was trimmed by 4 bases and J by 2 bases, leaving 11 bases between them. CDR3 size: 14 residues.